These T cell receptor beta chains were read from a single sample in a study of Ad26.COV2.S vaccination and SARS-CoV-2 variants. Some clones are missing from TCRdb's copy, which holds only in-frame ones; the method was immunoSEQ multiplex PCR. This repertoire shows around 450,000 clones, 70% to 90% found once; its top ten account for 1.5% to 2%. The sample in question was peripheral blood, obtained in a trial of Ad26.COV2.S vaccine versus placebo. The source of these receptors is a person between 18 and 65 years old who received the Ad26.COV2.S COVID-19 vaccine or a placebo. The CDR3 runs from the conserved cysteine through the conserved F or W. D genes are given only for firm matches. A clone size is listed for some rows: how often the clone was seen (once, few, many), or a class if it is expanded.

clone size,V gene,J gene,D gene,CDR3 protein,CDR3 DNA
-,TRBV6-5,TRBJ2-2,-,CASSYSRDLHTGELFF,TGTGCCAGCAGTTACTCCCGGGACCTCCACACCGGGGAGCTGTTTTTT
-,TRBV28,TRBJ2-2,-,CASMGDTGELFF,TGTGCCAGTATGGGGGACACCGGGGAGCTGTTTTTT
-,TRBV5-1,TRBJ1-6,-,CASSYSQGPGNSPLHF,TGCGCCAGCAGCTATTCACAGGGCCCGGGTAATTCACCCCTCCACTTT
-,TRBV6-2/TRBV6-3,TRBJ2-1,TRBD1,CASSSRRRDRSVHEQFF,TGTGCCAGCAGTTCCCGACGGCGGGACAGGTCGGTCCATGAGCAGTTCTTC
once,TRBV5-4,TRBJ1-2,-,CASSWNGPINYGYTF,TGTGCCAGCAGCTGGAACGGACCGATTAACTATGGCTACACCTTC
-,TRBV7-8,TRBJ1-1,-,CASSIGTEAFF,TGTGCCAGCAGCATTGGCACTGAAGCTTTCTTT
-,TRBV25-1,TRBJ1-3,-,CASSEYLQVREENTIYF,TGTGCCAGCAGTGAATATCTGCAGGTTCGAGAAGAAAACACCATATATTTT
-,TRBV5-1,TRBJ2-1,TRBD2,CASSPDAGGDEQFF,TGCGCCAGCAGCCCGGACGCCGGGGGGGATGAGCAGTTCTTC
-,TRBV4-3,TRBJ1-6,TRBD1,CASSQGGGGSPLHF,TGCGCCAGCAGCCAAGGAGGGGGCGGGTCACCCCTCCACTTT
-,TRBV27,TRBJ1-5,-,CASSLYTGSNQPQHF,TGTGCCAGCAGTTTATATACCGGTAGCAATCAGCCCCAGCATTTT
-,TRBV19,TRBJ2-7,TRBD2,CASSPLFFSGGSVASYEQYF,TGTGCCAGTAGCCCCCTCTTTTTTAGCGGGGGGAGTGTAGCCTCCTACGAGCAGTACTTC
-,TRBV2,TRBJ2-5,-,CASSEIMETQYF,TGTGCCAGCAGTGAAATCATGGAGACCCAGTACTTC
-,TRBV11-2,TRBJ2-3,-,CASSPRRTLSDTDTQYF,TGTGCCAGCAGCCCGCGCCGAACCCTCAGCGACACAGATACGCAGTATTTT
-,TRBV10-3,TRBJ1-2,-,CAISESSGGSGYTF,TGTGCCATCAGTGAGTCATCGGGGGGAAGTGGCTACACCTTC
-,TRBV6-2/TRBV6-3,TRBJ1-2,TRBD1,CASSYSGTGASGYTF,TGTGCCAGCAGTTACTCCGGGACAGGGGCCAGTGGCTACACCTTC
-,TRBV27,TRBJ2-7,TRBD2,CASSFRMTSEPYEQYF,TGTGCCAGCAGTTTCCGAATGACTAGCGAACCCTACGAGCAGTACTTC
-,TRBV3-1/TRBV3-2,TRBJ2-1,-,CASSLMGDEQFF,TGTGCCAGCAGCCTCATGGGCGATGAGCAGTTCTTC
-,TRBV5-4,TRBJ2-3,TRBD1,CASSFPDRDSDTQYF,TGTGCCAGCAGCTTCCCAGACAGGGATTCAGATACGCAGTATTTT
-,TRBV11-3,TRBJ1-1,-,CASSSSGVTEAFF,TGTGCCAGCAGCTCGTCCGGGGTCACTGAAGCTTTCTTT
-,TRBV18,TRBJ1-4,-,CASSSVGVTNEKLFF,TGTGCCAGCTCAAGTGTCGGAGTGACTAATGAAAAACTGTTTTTT
-,TRBV5-1,TRBJ1-1,TRBD1,CASSVRQGTVLRTEAFF,TGCGCCAGCAGCGTGAGACAGGGGACTGTGTTGAGGACTGAAGCTTTCTTT
-,TRBV6-5,TRBJ2-7,TRBD1,CASSYGSPGGSYEQYF,TGTGCCAGCAGTTACGGGAGTCCAGGGGGATCCTACGAGCAGTACTTC
-,TRBV5-1,TRBJ2-3,TRBD2,CASRPGTSSLGDTQYF,TGCGCCAGCAGGCCCGGGACTAGCAGTCTTGGAGATACGCAGTATTTT
-,TRBV28,TRBJ2-7,TRBD1,CASSPPGQGWYEQYF,TGTGCCAGCAGCCCGCCGGGACAGGGTTGGTACGAGCAGTACTTC
-,TRBV30,TRBJ2-2,-,CAWSVLYTGELFF,TGTGCCTGGAGTGTTTTATACACCGGGGAGCTGTTTTTT
-,TRBV7-9,TRBJ2-6,TRBD1,CASSLGQGGSGANVLTF,TGTGCCAGCAGCCTAGGACAGGGAGGTTCCGGGGCCAACGTCCTGACTTTC
few,TRBV7-9,TRBJ1-4,-,CASSFSDPGATNEKLFF,TGTGCCAGCAGCTTTAGTGATCCAGGTGCAACTAATGAAAAACTGTTTTTT
-,TRBV25-1,TRBJ2-1,-,CASSDSGTEQFF,TGTGCCAGCAGTGATTCCGGGACAGAGCAGTTCTTC
-,TRBV30,TRBJ1-5,-,CAWRLKGAGYQPQHF,TGTGCCTGGAGGTTGAAAGGGGCCGGGTATCAGCCCCAGCATTTT
-,TRBV4-1,TRBJ2-7,-,CASSPHPLTPSEQYF,TGCGCCAGCAGCCCGCACCCTCTGACCCCTTCCGAGCAGTACTTC
-,TRBV5-1,TRBJ1-1,TRBD1,CASRIEPTGDTEAFF,TGCGCCAGCAGAATAGAACCCACAGGGGACACTGAAGCTTTCTTT
-,TRBV2,TRBJ2-2,TRBD2,CASTSGGRATGELFF,TGTGCCAGCACCTCGGGCGGGAGGGCCACCGGGGAGCTGTTTTTT
-,TRBV2,TRBJ1-2,-,CASSKQQGPRLYGYTF,TGTGCCAGCAGCAAACAACAGGGACCTCGGCTGTATGGCTACACCTTC
-,TRBV28,TRBJ1-4,TRBD1,CASNRGTVNEKLFF,TGTGCCAGCAATCGAGGGACAGTTAATGAAAAACTGTTTTTT
-,TRBV6-5,TRBJ2-7,-,CASSYKFRDYEQYF,TGTGCCAGCAGTTACAAATTCCGGGACTACGAGCAGTACTTC
-,TRBV14,TRBJ1-2,-,CASSLGRGPNGYTF,TGTGCCAGCAGCCTAGGGCGCGGCCCTAACGGCTACACCTTC
-,TRBV27,TRBJ1-2,-,CASSLGGYRGVDGYTF,TGTGCCAGCAGTTTGGGGGGGTATCGGGGCGTAGATGGCTACACCTTC
-,TRBV9,TRBJ2-2,-,CASSGDSVTAGELFF,TGTGCCAGCAGCGGAGACAGTGTTACTGCCGGGGAGCTGTTTTTT
-,TRBV5-4,TRBJ2-1,TRBD1,CASSRDRPRDYNEQFF,TGTGCCAGCAGCCGGGACAGGCCGAGAGACTACAATGAGCAGTTCTTC
-,TRBV28,TRBJ2-3,TRBD2,CASRGLGTSPQDTQYF,TGTGCCAGCAGAGGATTGGGGACTAGTCCTCAAGATACGCAGTATTTT
-,TRBV5-8,TRBJ2-7,TRBD1,CASSGQVILNSYEQYF,TGTGCCAGCAGCGGACAGGTGATCCTCAACTCCTACGAGCAGTACTTC
-,TRBV19,TRBJ2-5,-,CASSISTPETQYF,TGTGCCAGTAGTATTAGTACACCAGAGACCCAGTACTTC
-,TRBV15,TRBJ1-2,TRBD1,CATSRDRGAIYYGYTF,TGTGCCACCAGCAGGGACAGGGGGGCTATCTACTATGGCTACACCTTC
-,TRBV5-1,TRBJ2-7,TRBD2,CASSFREGYEQYF,TGCGCCAGCAGCTTCAGGGAGGGCTACGAGCAGTACTTC
few,TRBV25-1,TRBJ1-6,TRBD1,CASSAGGAGSYNSPLHF,TGTGCCAGCAGTGCAGGGGGCGCGGGCTCCTATAATTCACCCCTCCACTTT
-,TRBV5-1,TRBJ2-7,TRBD2,CASSLVSGGDYEQYF,TGCGCCAGCAGCTTGGTTAGCGGGGGGGACTACGAGCAGTACTTC
-,TRBV5-1,TRBJ1-1,-,CASSLGGQPTEAFF,TGCGCCAGCAGCTTGGGTGGACAGCCCACTGAAGCTTTCTTT
-,TRBV28,TRBJ1-5,-,CASSLYSPDQPQHF,TGTGCCAGCAGTTTATATTCCCCAGATCAGCCCCAGCATTTT
-,TRBV28,TRBJ1-5,-,CASSPALGHVQPQHF,TGTGCCAGCAGCCCGGCCTTGGGACACGTACAGCCCCAGCATTTT
-,TRBV5-1,TRBJ2-3,-,CASSLSSTKVDTQYF,TGCGCCAGCAGCCTGAGTAGTACGAAGGTAGATACGCAGTATTTT
-,TRBV11-3,TRBJ2-1,TRBD1,CASRPTGGEQFF,TGTGCCAGCAGACCAACAGGGGGCGAGCAGTTCTTC
-,TRBV5-1,TRBJ2-7,TRBD2,CASRTSGSYEQYF,TGCGCCAGCAGGACTAGCGGAAGCTACGAGCAGTACTTC
-,TRBV5-1,TRBJ2-5,-,CASSLQETQYF,TGCGCCAGCAGCCTGCAAGAGACCCAGTACTTC
-,TRBV13,TRBJ2-7,-,CASSSGRAATKQYF,TGTGCCAGCAGCTCGGGGCGGGCTGCGACCAAGCAGTACTTC
-,TRBV5-4,TRBJ1-6,-,CASSLLSPGHLNSPLHF,TGTGCCAGCAGCTTGTTAAGTCCCGGCCACCTCAATTCACCCCTCCACTTT
-,TRBV10-2,TRBJ2-7,-,CASCRGTLAYEQYF,TGCGCCTCTTGCCGGGGGACGTTAGCCTACGAGCAGTACTTC
-,TRBV5-8,TRBJ1-5,TRBD1,CASSTWTGNSNQPQHF,TGTGCCAGCAGCACGTGGACAGGGAATAGCAATCAGCCCCAGCATTTT
-,TRBV19,TRBJ1-5,-,CASTRSGGGQPQHF,TGTGCCAGTACCCGGAGCGGGGGTGGGCAGCCCCAGCATTTT